Listed below are T cell receptor beta chains from one sample, sequenced in a study of blood T cell repertoires in COVID-19. TCRdb keeps only in-frame clones here, not all; method: immunoSEQ multiplex PCR. Of 150,000 to 200,000 clones in the sample, 80% to 90% are singletons; the top ten hold about 9.7%. The material sequenced was peripheral blood. The receptors come from a man aged 50-60 years with active or convalescent COVID-19. Both conserved end residues are part of each CDR3.

>TRBV6-1|TRBJ2-1
CVSSERPTGFAYNEQFF
>TRBV10-2|TRBJ1-1
CASSEPETGNTEAFF
>TRBV10-1|TRBJ2-4
CASTFRLAGRAKNIQYF
>TRBV7-9|TRBJ2-7
CASSLPPLGQGAYEQYF
>TRBV9|TRBJ1-1
CASSADDIFDAEAFF
>TRBV12-3/TRBV12-4|TRBJ1-2
CASSVNRYYGYTF
>TRBV5-4|TRBJ1-3
CASSPTDRNTIYF
>TRBV5-5|TRBJ2-1
CASSRGSSGYNEQFF
>TRBV5-1|TRBJ1-4
CASSLTGVGEKLFF
>TRBV25-1|TRBJ1-2
CASTLREATGYTF
>TRBV3-1/TRBV3-2|TRBJ2-1
CASSQAGQGRYNEQFF
>TRBV6-5|TRBJ1-2
CASTEEGGGYGYTF
>TRBV3-1/TRBV3-2|TRBJ1-1
CASSLARQTNTEAFF
>TRBV5-1|TRBJ2-4
CASSLYTTKNIQYF
>TRBV12-5|TRBJ1-2
CASGLTGLSGYTF
>TRBV6-5|TRBJ1-3
CASSYGGGSGNTIYF
>TRBV7-9|TRBJ2-5
CASSLVDLPQYF
>TRBV6-5|TRBJ1-3
CASSRSSGNTIYF
>TRBV30|TRBJ2-3
CAWSVEYVLAGGTSTDTQYF
>TRBV28|TRBJ1-1
CASTGGAVTEAFF
>TRBV14|TRBJ2-1
CASSLGGGGLGNEQFF
>TRBV5-1|TRBJ1-2
CASSLTGNYNYGYTF
>TRBV30|TRBJ2-6
CAWSFGAAESGANVLTF
>TRBV12-5|TRBJ2-7
CASGSGQGAHEQYF
>TRBV2|TRBJ2-3
CATLHTTGTDTQYF
>TRBV28|TRBJ2-7
CASRASGYEQYF
>TRBV2|TRBJ2-1
CASSTEAPGYNEQFF
>TRBV27|TRBJ1-3
CASRGPGNTIYF
>TRBV5-1|TRBJ2-7
CASSLEAGIREQYF
>TRBV24-1|TRBJ1-2
CATSAPGGGRGYTF
>TRBV19|TRBJ2-5
CASSIGRLAEQETQYF
>TRBV5-6|TRBJ1-4
CASSFMADRGREEKLFF
>TRBV5-1|TRBJ1-4
CASSRQGSSEKLFF
>TRBV21-1|TRBJ1-1
CASSSRGGTEAFF
>TRBV9|TRBJ1-3
CASSAGTDSGNTIYF
>TRBV29-1|TRBJ1-1
CSVELGQAVPKAFF
>TRBV30|TRBJ1-5
CAWTGQGVNQPQHF
>TRBV6-6|TRBJ1-5
CASNPRDSQPQHF
>TRBV27|TRBJ1-2
CASRPRGGNGYTF